This passage covers 17 T cell receptor beta chains from one sample sequenced in a study of blood T cell repertoires in COVID-19. The repertoire was sequenced with immunoSEQ multiplex PCR; TCRdb's copy has only in-frame clones and lacks some. The sample records approximately 300,000 clones, 85% to 90% being singletons. Sequencing was performed on peripheral blood. The receptors were gathered from a woman in her 50s with COVID-19, enrolled during active disease.

The chain combines TRBV9 with TRBJ2-1; D gene ambiguous. This CDR3 contains 15 residues. The V gene lost 0 bases and the J gene lost 4 bases, with 11 bases spanning the gap. CDR1 is SGDLS, CDR2 YYNGEE, per germline. The DNA of the CDR3 is TGTGCCAGCAGCGTAGACGCCGCCGCGTACAATGAGCAGTTCTTC. Protein sequence: CASSVDAAAYNEQFF.

The J gene is TRBJ2-7, the V gene TRBV9; a possible D gene is TRBD1 (6 bases). V dropped 4 bases and J dropped 2 bases, with 16 bases sitting between them. Germline CDR1 is SGDLS and CDR2 is YYNGEE. The CDR3 runs 15 residues. This CDR3 is CASSIRGDVPYEQYF. The CDR3 region has the DNA TGTGCCAGCAGCATCAGGGGTGACGTCCCCTACGAGCAGTACTTC.

The chain links TRBV5-1 to TRBJ2-5; 8 bases are shared with TRBD2. V gave up 4 bases and J gave up 5 bases; unmatched junction bases: 13. Germline V gene sequence: CDR1 SGHRS, CDR2 YFSETQ. The CDR3 is 16 residues long. CDR3 region: CASSQSPSGSGETQYF. In DNA, the CDR3 is TGCGCCAGCAGCCAATCTCCAAGCGGGAGTGGGGAGACCCAGTACTTC.

Only a few counts were recorded for this clone. The chain carries TRBV2 and TRBJ1-6, with D unresolved. The length of the CDR3 is 19 residues. Trimming took 3 bases from V and 3 from J, leaving 21 bases between them. Germline assignment: CDR1 SNHLY and CDR2 FYNNEI. Here the CDR3 DNA reads TGTGCCAGCAGTGACCTCCCCAGTCCCGAGAGGCACTATAATTCACCCCTCCACTTT. This encodes CASSDLPSPERHYNSPLHF.

This clone was seen a single time. In DNA, the CDR3 is TGTGCCAGCAGCTTGAACTCTTACGAGCAGTACTTC. The encoded protein is CASSLNSYEQYF. The chain couples TRBV5-4 to TRBJ2-7; D remains unclear. The germline V and J ends were trimmed by 1 base and 4 bases, with 6 bases remaining between them. The CDR3 has 12 amino acids. In germline, CDR1 is SGHNT, CDR2 YYREEE (reference sequence).

The chain has TRBV2 and TRBJ1-4; possible D gene TRBD1, 6 bases. The CDR3 contains 15 residues. From germline, CDR1 is SNHLY and CDR2 FYNNEI. Trimming cost V 6 bases and J 6 bases, with 17 bases left between them. CDR3 DNA: TGTGCCAGCAGCGGGCAGGGGCTAAGGCATGAAAAACTGTTTTTT. Amino acids: CASSGQGLRHEKLFF.

The V gene is TRBV28, the J gene TRBJ1-1, with 8 nucleotides matching TRBD1. V lost 5 bases and J lost 3; bases outside the gene matches: 8. This CDR3 has 15 residues. Per the germline V gene, CDR1 is MDHEN and CDR2 is SYDVKM. CDR3 sequence reads: CASSGVDRGDTEAFF. In DNA form, the CDR3 reads TGTGCCAGCAGTGGGGTAGACAGGGGTGACACTGAAGCTTTCTTT.

The rearrangement joins TRBV7-2 to TRBJ2-1; tentatively, D is TRBD2 (5 bases). V lost 7 bases, J lost 6 bases, and 22 bases lay in between. Per germline, CDR1 SGHTA and CDR2 FQGNSA. This CDR3 region has 16 residues. CDR3 sequence reads: CASIPRRPLQGNEQFF. The CDR3 DNA follows: TGTGCCAGCATCCCTCGGAGGCCCCTCCAAGGCAATGAGCAGTTCTTC.

The chain employs TRBV6-2 or TRBV6-3 and TRBJ1-2; 9 nucleotides agree with TRBD1. Germline V CDR1 and CDR2: MNHEY, SVGEGT. J lost 0 bases, V lost 4 bases, and 3 bases had no gene match. CDR3 length: 15 amino acids. The CDR3 sequence is CASSSRQGANYGYTF. In nucleotides, the CDR3 is TGTGCCAGCAGTTCCCGACAGGGGGCTAACTATGGCTACACCTTC.

The chain uses TRBV7-9 and TRBJ1-1; a possible D gene is TRBD1 (5 bases). The V end was cut by 1 base, the J end by 2 bases, with 8 bases between. The CDR3 contains 14 residues. Germline V gives CDR1 SEHNR, CDR2 FQNEAQ (reference sequence). DNA for the CDR3: TGTGCCAGCAGCTTAGGACAGATCAACACTGAAGCTTTCTTT. This codes for CASSLGQINTEAFF.

The rearrangement links TRBV25-1 to TRBJ1-6; TRBD1 is a possible D gene (6 bases). V shed 7 bases and J shed 7 bases, with 11 bases lying between them. The germline CDR1 and CDR2 sequences are MGHDK and SYGVNS. The CDR3 length is 13 residues. The CDR3 nucleotides are TGTGCCAGCATGGGAGGGGGGAATTCACCCCTCCACTTT. It codes for CASMGGGNSPLHF.

This rearrangement joins TRBV4-1 to TRBJ2-4; tentatively, D is TRBD1 (6 bases). Germline loops: CDR1 MGHRA, CDR2 YSYEKL. Trimming removed 4 bases at V and 5 bases at J, with 18 bases between. This CDR3 has 16 amino acids. The CDR3 nucleotides read TGCGCCAGCAGCCTATCTAGGGGGAGCCCCCAAAACATTCAGTACTTC. Amino acid sequence: CASSLSRGSPQNIQYF.

The chain joins TRBV14 to TRBJ2-3; perhaps TRBD1 as D (7 bases). CDR1 SGHDN and CDR2 FVKESK come from the germline V gene. The germline V and J ends were trimmed by 1 base and 2 bases, with 19 bases remaining between them. CDR3 length: 18 residues. CDR3 DNA: TGTGCCAGCAGCCAAGTCCCTGGACAGGCGGGATACACAGATACGCAGTATTTT. It specifies CASSQVPGQAGYTDTQYF.

The chain uses TRBV3-1 (or the pseudogene TRBV3-2) and TRBJ2-5; TRBD2 aligns across 14 bases. CDR3 length: 19 amino acids. The germline gives CDR1 LGHDT, CDR2 YNNKEL (reference sequence). Trimming at V came to 5 bases and at J to 5 bases, leaving 16 bases not matched to a gene. DNA for the CDR3: TGTGCCAGCAGCGAACCTTCTTCGGGACTAGCGGGAGTGGGGGAGACCCAGTACTTC. It specifies CASSEPSSGLAGVGETQYF.

A single count supports this clone. The chain employs TRBV5-1 and TRBJ2-3; 10 bases are a match to TRBD1. J gave up 8 bases and V 0 bases, and 15 bases lay outside the gene matches. The CDR3 is 18 residues long. The V gene's germline CDR1 is SGHRS and CDR2 YFSETQ. CDR3 sequence reads: CASSLAPPGQGFISTQYF. The CDR3 DNA is TGCGCCAGCAGCTTGGCCCCTCCGGGACAGGGGTTCATTAGTACGCAGTATTTT.

V and J are TRBV3-1 (or the pseudogene TRBV3-2) and TRBJ2-3, with TRBD2 matching over 8 bases. V lost 2 bases and J lost 9; bases outside the gene matches: 10. The CDR3 loop spans 15 amino acids. Germline V gene data show CDR1 as LGHDT and CDR2 as YNNKEL (reference sequence). CDR3 in DNA: TGTGCCAGCAGCCAAACCGAACTAGCGGACCCGACGCAGTATTTT. As protein: CASSQTELADPTQYF.

The chain couples TRBV5-1 to TRBJ1-4; D unresolved. CDR3 size: 15 residues. Per germline, CDR1 SGHRS and CDR2 YFSETQ. Between the trimmed V and J ends, which lost 1 base and 0 bases, there was a span of 7 bases. CDR3 sequence (DNA): TGCGCCAGCAGCTTGTACGGGGCAACTAATGAAAAACTGTTTTTT. It is translated as CASSLYGATNEKLFF.